Shown below are 6 T cell receptor beta chains from a single sample sequenced in a study of blood T cell repertoires in COVID-19. The table came from immunoSEQ multiplex PCR; TCRdb's copy has only in-frame clones and leaves some out. The sample carries some 70,000 clones, around 87% recorded once. The specimen sequenced was peripheral blood. The receptor source for this set is a man between 50 and 59 years old with active COVID-19.

The J gene is TRBJ1-6, the V gene TRBV19, with TRBD1 matching 7 bases. CDR1 and CDR2 from the germline V gene are LNHDA and SQIVND (reference sequence). The CDR3 has 16 residues. The V gene end was trimmed by 1 base and the J gene end by 7 bases; junction bases not matched to a gene: 7. The CDR3 sequence is CASSIGDSIKNSPLHF. The CDR3 DNA follows: TGTGCCAGTAGTATAGGGGACAGTATTAAGAATTCACCCCTCCACTTT.

V and J are TRBV6-5 and TRBJ1-3, with TRBD1 as a possible D gene (5 bases). This CDR3 is built from 13 residues. V dropped 7 bases and J dropped 5 bases, with 12 bases sitting between them. CDR1 is MNHEY, CDR2 SVGAGI, per germline. DNA of the CDR3: TGTGCCAGCACCACTGGGGGGAGAAACACCATATATTTT. It yields the protein CASTTGGRNTIYF.

The chain uses TRBV7-3 and TRBJ2-1, with a weak D call TRBD2 (7 bases). The ends were cut back, 0 bases at V and 0 bases at J, with 9 bases in the middle. Germline CDR1 SGHTA, CDR2 FQGTGA. The CDR3 has 16 amino acids. CDR3 amino acids: CASSLTGGHSYNEQFF. The CDR3 region has the DNA TGTGCCAGCAGCTTAACGGGGGGGCACTCCTACAATGAGCAGTTCTTC.

This rearrangement joins TRBV27 to TRBJ2-3, with 8 bases identical to TRBD2. The CDR3 is 15 amino acids. The junction had 2 bases not matched to a gene; V was cut back by 0 bases and J by 3 bases. Germline CDR1 reads MNHEY; CDR2 reads SMNVEV (reference sequence). In DNA form, the CDR3 reads TGTGCCAGCAGTTTATCTAGCGGGATTACAGATACGCAGTATTTT. As protein: CASSLSSGITDTQYF.

The chain joins TRBV30 to TRBJ1-1; 8 bases fit TRBD1. Trimming removed 8 bases from V and 1 base from J; junction bases left unmatched: 15. CDR1 and CDR2 (germline): GTSNPN, SVGIG (reference sequence). The CDR3 covers 16 residues. This CDR3 is CAGNWQGARENTEAFF. The CDR3 region has the DNA TGTGCCGGGAATTGGCAGGGGGCTAGGGAGAACACTGAAGCTTTCTTT.

In nucleotides, the CDR3 is TGTGCCTGGAGGACGGCGGGAGGAAACATTCAGTACTTC. Its protein product is CAWRTAGGNIQYF. The chain employs TRBV30 and TRBJ2-4; 8 positions match TRBD2. The CDR3 extends over 13 amino acids. Germline assignment: CDR1 GTSNPN and CDR2 SVGIG (reference sequence). V lost 3 bases to trimming and J lost 6 bases; unmatched junction nucleotides: 4.